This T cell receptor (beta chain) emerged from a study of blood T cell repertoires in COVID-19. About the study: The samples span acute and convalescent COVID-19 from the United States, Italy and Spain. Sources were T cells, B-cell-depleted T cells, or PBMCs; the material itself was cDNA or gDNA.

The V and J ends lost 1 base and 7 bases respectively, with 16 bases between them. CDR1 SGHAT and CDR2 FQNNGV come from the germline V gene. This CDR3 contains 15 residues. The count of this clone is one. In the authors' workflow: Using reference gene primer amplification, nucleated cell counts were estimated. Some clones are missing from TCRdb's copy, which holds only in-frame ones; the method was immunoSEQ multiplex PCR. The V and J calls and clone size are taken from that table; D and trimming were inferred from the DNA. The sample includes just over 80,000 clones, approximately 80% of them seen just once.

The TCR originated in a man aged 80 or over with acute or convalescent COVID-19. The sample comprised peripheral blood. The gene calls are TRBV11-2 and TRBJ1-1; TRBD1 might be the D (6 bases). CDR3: CASSLALRGANEAFF. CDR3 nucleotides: TGTGCCAGCAGCTTAGCTTTGCGGGGGGCTAATGAAGCTTTCTTT.